The present T cell receptor (beta chain) was sequenced within a study of blood T cell repertoires in COVID-19 (dated by TCRdb to the early 2020s). Regarding the study in general: The collaborator samples originated in the United States, Italy and Spain and spanned the acute and convalescent phases of COVID-19. The prospective study material was composed of cDNA or gDNA derived from T cells, B-cell-depleted T cells, or PBMCs. The dataset comprised deeply sampled blood TCRbeta repertoires from subjects exposed to, actively infected with, or recovered from COVID-19. The repertoires were released in a freely available public database meant as a resource for research on the immune response to SARS-CoV-2. The samples were drawn from two sources: the first 160 participants of the ongoing ImmuneRACE study, and some 1,300 subjects contributed by 6 global collaborators. Sample metadata almost always included a de-identified subject ID, COVID-19 status, age in years and sex. HLA class I and class II types, where available, came from metadata supplied by the sample provider rather than from assay-based typing.

TCRbeta CDR3 regions were amplified from genomic DNA by means of the immunoSEQ Assay, a bias-controlled multiplex PCR. Regarding the original processing steps: The number of nucleated cells in each sample was estimated from the amplification of reference gene primers within the assay. To quantify the absolute abundance of each unique TCRbeta CDR3 rearrangement, sequence reads were collapsed and filtered. Productive Simpson clonality was computed per sample as the square root of Simpson's diversity index over productive rearrangements. TCRdb took over this immuneACCESS table, retaining in-frame rearrangements with V and J assigned. Such tables are incomplete; in checked studies, under half of the missing clones stem from an unresolved V gene, and the remainder is unexplained. V, J and clone size derive from that table, while D and trimming were established from the DNA sequence. This sample gives 250,000 to 300,000 clones in total; about 88% of them show up just once. The top ten constitute 3.6% of the sample.

Paper-wide results and their limitations: Clinical and demographic metadata were provided uncurated, with the amount varying by source and participant.

This clone has just one count. It lacks a known antigen. The sample holds no much larger clone one base away, and base qualities are not on file. Collaborating institutions collected whole blood in K2EDTA tubes following their own protocols. For TCRbeta analysis, collaborators shipped samples in one of three forms: frozen whole blood, isolated PBMCs, or DNA extracted from either of those sample types. Trimming at the junction amounts to 0 bases on V and 6 bases on J, and the germline ends lie 6 bases apart. Reading the germline V gene gives CDR1 SGHRS and CDR2 YFSETQ. The CDR3, from cysteine to phenylalanine, totals 13 residues. CDR3 DNA only is kept here, 39 bases in frame from base 1.

The source material was peripheral blood. The receptor was derived from a man younger than 35 with active or convalescent COVID-19. In this chain, TRBV5-1 is recombined with TRBJ2-2; confidence is insufficient to name the D gene. Here is the DNA: TGCGCCAGCAGCTTGGCCATAGCCGGGGAGCTGTTTTTT. This codes for CASSLAIAGELFF.